The 19 T cell receptor beta chains reported below all come from one sample, sequenced in a study of blood T cell repertoires in COVID-19. Some clones are missing from TCRdb's copy, which holds only in-frame ones; the method was immunoSEQ multiplex PCR. Seen here are under 200,000 clones, roughly nine tenths observed once, and the top ten hold 0.99%. The sample was peripheral blood. Every receptor here comes from a young man with acute or convalescent COVID-19.

CDR3 bases: TGCGCCAGCAGCCCCAGCTACAATGAGCAGTTCTTC. Translated, it gives CASSPSYNEQFF. The V and J genes are TRBV5-1 and TRBJ2-1, with no clear D. Per germline, CDR1 SGHRS and CDR2 YFSETQ. The CDR3 runs 12 residues. Trimming stripped 4 bases from V and 3 bases from J, with 5 bases between.

This clone has only one observation. Other DNA sequences from this sample encode an identical CDR3 as well. The chain carries TRBV7-9 and TRBJ1-3; D unresolved. The germline gives CDR1 SEHNR, CDR2 FQNEAQ (reference sequence). Trimming shortened V by 1 base and J by 0 bases, and 7 bases separated the two germline ends. The length of the CDR3 is 15 residues. CDR3 DNA: TGTGCCAGCAGCTTAGGGGCCAGCTCTGGAAACACCATATATTTT. Encoded protein: CASSLGASSGNTIYF.

This clone was seen only a few times. The chain couples TRBV11-2 to TRBJ1-4, with TRBD1 matching 7 bases. CDR1 SGHAT and CDR2 FQNNGV come from the germline V gene. Losses at the gene ends were 0 bases for V and 16 bases for J; bases not matched to a gene: 11. The CDR3 loop spans 14 amino acids. CDR3 loop: CASSLDYPPWDRFF. CDR3 in DNA: TGTGCCAGCAGCTTAGATTACCCCCCCTGGGACAGGTTTTTT.

The chain uses TRBV3-1 (or the pseudogene TRBV3-2) and TRBJ2-4; 8 bases are shared with TRBD2. Germline V gene data show CDR1 as LGHDT and CDR2 as YNNKEL (reference sequence). The V gene end was trimmed by 0 bases and the J gene end by 3 bases; junction bases not matched to a gene: 10. CDR3 length equals 18 residues. CDR3 sequence reads: CASSQDWGGGPSKNIQYF. Written as DNA, the CDR3 is TGTGCCAGCAGCCAAGATTGGGGCGGGGGGCCTAGCAAAAACATTCAGTACTTC.

In its sample, this clone was seen a few times. The genes are TRBV5-4 and TRBJ1-3; TRBD1 might be the D (5 bases). The CDR3 loop spans 17 amino acids. The V end lost 0 bases, the J end lost 0 bases, and 13 bases lay between the germline ends. Germline V gene sequence: CDR1 SGHNT, CDR2 YYREEE (reference sequence). The CDR3 spells CASSLGTPMGSGNTIYF. The DNA for the CDR3 is TGTGCCAGCAGCTTGGGGACACCAATGGGCTCTGGAAACACCATATATTTT.

The chain has TRBV4-1 and TRBJ1-3, with D possibly matching TRBD1 (6 bases). V was trimmed by 1 base and J by 4 bases, leaving 8 bases between them. Per the germline V gene, CDR1 is MGHRA and CDR2 is YSYEKL. The CDR3 is 14 amino acids. The CDR3 is CASSQVGGGNTIYF. CDR3 nucleotides: TGCGCCAGCAGCCAAGTAGGGGGAGGAAACACCATATATTTT.

V is TRBV2 and J is TRBJ1-2; 11 bases map to TRBD1. Germline CDR1 reads SNHLY; CDR2 reads FYNNEI. V shed 5 bases and J 6 bases; nucleotides not matched to a gene: 5. The CDR3 runs to 14 residues. The CDR3 DNA is TGTGCCAGCAGTTGGACAGGGGGCGAGAATGGCTACACCTTC. Translated: CASSWTGGENGYTF.

The J gene is TRBJ2-7, the V gene TRBV11-3; 7 positions agree with TRBD1. This CDR3 spans 13 amino acids. Unmatched junction bases numbered 3, after V lost 4 bases and J lost 3 bases. CDR1 SGHNT and CDR2 YENEEA come from the germline V gene. The CDR3 coding sequence is TGTGCCAGCAGCTCCGGGACAGACTACGAGCAGTACTTC. This translates into CASSSGTDYEQYF.

The chain recombines TRBV10-1 with TRBJ1-2; tentatively, D is TRBD1 (5 bases). The germline V gene encodes CDR1 WNHNN and CDR2 SYGVQD (reference sequence). The germline V and J ends were trimmed by 3 bases and 3 bases, with 5 bases remaining between them. The CDR3 sequence is 12 residues long. The chain's CDR3 is CASSDRDYGYTF. DNA of the CDR3: TGCGCCAGCAGTGACAGGGACTATGGCTACACCTTC.

This chain uses TRBV24-1 with TRBJ1-1; 8 bases match TRBD1. The CDR3 consists of 17 residues. The V and J ends lost 3 bases and 1 base, in that order; junction bases with no gene match: 9. Germline loops: CDR1 KGHDR, CDR2 SFDVKD. CDR3 bases: TGTGCCACCAGTGATGGGATCGGGACAGGAACGAACACTGAAGCTTTCTTT. Translating it yields CATSDGIGTGTNTEAFF.

The CDR3 DNA follows: TGTGCCAGCAGTGACAGTTTCCCTAACTATGGCTACACCTTC. Protein sequence: CASSDSFPNYGYTF. This rearrangement joins TRBV2 to TRBJ1-2; D uncertain. Per the germline V gene, CDR1 is SNHLY and CDR2 is FYNNEI. V was cut by 3 bases and J by 0 bases, with 8 bases left in between. CDR3 length: 14 residues.

The chain carries TRBV5-4 and TRBJ2-5; TRBD1 matches 8 bases. Unmatched junction bases numbered 2, after V lost 3 bases and J lost 1 base. The CDR3 runs 14 residues. From germline, CDR1 is SGHNT and CDR2 YYREEE (reference sequence). This chain's CDR3 is CASSSQGAQETQYF. CDR3 in DNA: TGTGCCAGCAGCTCCCAGGGGGCCCAAGAGACCCAGTACTTC.

J is TRBJ2-3 and V is TRBV5-1; D gene uncertain. Trimming cost V 0 bases and J 3 bases, with 14 bases left between them. This CDR3 is 16 amino acids long. In germline, CDR1 is SGHRS, CDR2 YFSETQ. Here the CDR3 reads CASSLVLDPGTDTQYF. DNA of the CDR3: TGCGCCAGCAGCTTGGTACTTGACCCGGGTACAGATACGCAGTATTTT.

This chain uses TRBV5-8 with TRBJ2-5, with 13 bases matching TRBD2. The CDR3 totals 15 residues. The V gene's germline CDR1 is SGHTS and CDR2 YDEGEE. Losses at the gene ends were 3 bases for V and 5 bases for J; bases not matched to a gene: 4. The CDR3 nucleotides are TGTGCCAGCAGCTCCTGGACTAGCGGGGGCGAGACCCAGTACTTC. This codes for CASSSWTSGGETQYF. The full variable domain, in which reference TRBV5-8 and TRBJ2-5 provide the parts outside the CDR3, is EAGVTQSPTHLIKTRGQQATLRCSPISGHTSVYWYQQALGLGLQFLLWYDEGEERNRGNFPPRFSGRQFPNYSSELNVNALELEDSALYLCASSSWTSGGETQYFGPGTRLLVL.

This clone was counted between two and nine times. The chain uses TRBV7-3 and TRBJ2-1; a possible D gene is TRBD2 (6 bases). Germline V CDR1 and CDR2: SGHTA, FQGTGA. The CDR3 is 14 residues long. Trimming removed 2 bases from V and 3 bases from J, with 8 bases in between. The CDR3 DNA reads as TGTGCCAGCAGCTTACGGGGGAGCTACAATGAGCAGTTCTTC. Its protein product is CASSLRGSYNEQFF.

The chain joins TRBV6-6 to TRBJ1-1, with 7 bases that match TRBD1. After removal of 2 bases from V and 1 base from J, the junction contained 7 bases not matched to a gene. The CDR3 is made up of 16 amino acids. Germline assignment: CDR1 MNHNY and CDR2 SVGAGI (reference sequence). The DNA for the CDR3 is TGTGCCAGCAGTTACGATTACCAGGGGGGGAACACTGAAGCTTTCTTT. Its protein product is CASSYDYQGGNTEAFF.

The chain's CDR3 is CAWSVGSRGEQYV. The CDR3 nucleotides read TGTGCCTGGAGTGTTGGATCGAGGGGGGAGCAGTACGTC. The chain has TRBV30 and TRBJ2-7, with D perhaps matching TRBD1 (6 bases). Germline loops: CDR1 GTSNPN, CDR2 SVGIG (reference sequence). Trimming stripped 0 bases from V and 7 bases from J, with 13 bases between. The CDR3 runs 13 residues.

This clone was seen ten or more times. The rearrangement uses TRBV9 and TRBJ1-5; 9 bases fit TRBD1. The CDR3 sequence is 17 residues long. The germline V gene encodes CDR1 SGDLS and CDR2 YYNGEE. Trimming removed 6 bases from V and 5 bases from J; junction bases left unmatched: 15. In DNA, the CDR3 is TGTGCCAGCAACGAATACATACAGGGGGCGAAGGATCAGCCCCAGCATTTT. Translating gives CASNEYIQGAKDQPQHF. The full variable domain, completed using reference TRBV9 and TRBJ1-5, is DSGVTQTPKHLITATGQRVTLRCSPRSGDLSVYWYQQSLDQGLQFLIQYYNGEERAKGNILERFSAQQFPDLHSELNLSSLELGDSALYFCASNEYIQGAKDQPQHFGDGTRLSIL.

The chain couples TRBV18 to TRBJ2-7; D is undetermined. The germline V gene encodes CDR1 KGHSH and CDR2 LQKENI. V was clipped by 5 bases and J by 3 bases, with 11 bases between them. The CDR3 has 13 amino acids. The CDR3 protein is CASSAPSDYEQYF. In DNA, the CDR3 is TGTGCCAGCTCAGCCCCCAGTGACTACGAGCAGTACTTC.